The 30 T cell receptor beta chains listed next were all sequenced from one sample in a study of T cell clonality in common variable immunodeficiency. Sequencing was performed with immunoSEQ multiplex PCR; in TCRdb, only in-frame clones are kept and a portion is missing. The sample shows about 40,000 clones, no singletons; the ten largest hold 2% to 2.5%. Sequenced input: peripheral blood mononuclear cells. The receptors derive from a person aged 18 to 70 in good health.

The table lists this clone with many counts. The CDR3 end falls 3 residues outside the read, so it is completed with the germline J gene. V gene TRBV20-1 combines with J gene TRBJ2-2; unclear D gene. Germline CDR1 reads DFQATT; CDR2 reads SNEGSKA (reference sequence). V lost 3 bases to trimming and J lost 8 bases, with 10 bases between them. CDR3 length equals 12 residues. This chain's CDR3 is CSARAVSGELFF. The covered CDR3 bases are TGCAGTGCTAGGGCCGTCTCAGGGGAG.

This clone was counted many times. The read halts 3 residues ahead of the CDR3 end, with the missing end drawn from the germline J gene. The chain carries TRBV18 and TRBJ2-7; TRBD2 might be the D (6 bases). V was pared by 1 base and J by 5 bases, with 18 bases between. The CDR3 is made up of 16 amino acids. Germline values: CDR1 KGHSH, CDR2 LQKENI. The CDR3 protein is CASSPRAGSGAHEQYF. CDR3 DNA (partial): TGTGCCAGCTCACCACGGGCCGGGAGCGGAGCACACGAG.

Concerning this clone: The read gets to within 3 residues of the CDR3 end, and the germline J gene fills in the rest. This rearrangement joins TRBV2 to TRBJ2-7, with D perhaps TRBD2 (7 bases). CDR1 is SNHLY, CDR2 FYNNEI, per germline. The CDR3 contains 15 residues. V was clipped by 6 bases and J by 0 bases, with 15 bases between them. This chain's CDR3 is CASRRGGNPSYEQYF. The covered CDR3 bases are TGTGCCAGCAGGAGGGGGGGGAACCCCTCCTACGAG.

This clone was detected many times. CDR3 region: CASSTDRANYGYTF. The sequenced part of the CDR3 DNA is TGTGCCAGCAGTACGGACAGGGCGAACTATGGC. The chain couples TRBV2 to TRBJ1-2, with 8 bases that match TRBD1. The CDR3 is cut off 3 residues early in the read; its end comes from the germline J gene. CDR3 size: 14 residues. The V segment lost 5 bases and the J segment 2 bases; nucleotides outside the gene matches: 4. Germline V CDR1 and CDR2: SNHLY, FYNNEI.

This clone was counted ten times or more. One end of the junction does not line up with germline, which may come from a read error. The observed sequence ends 3 residues before the CDR3 terminus, with the missing tail filled in from the germline J gene. V gene TRBV7-7 combines with J gene TRBJ2-3; maybe TRBD2 (6 bases). CDR1 SSHAT and CDR2 FNYEAQ come from the germline V gene (reference sequence). This CDR3 has 14 residues. The part of the CDR3 DNA that was read is TGTGCTAGCAGCCCGGCGGGAAGCACAGATACG. Its protein is CASSPAGSTDT. The full CDR3 reads CASSPAGSTDTQYF.

This clone has a count of ten or more. Coverage ceases 3 residues before the CDR3 finishes, and the germline J gene fills in the end. The chain combines TRBV30 with TRBJ1-1, with 7 bases matching TRBD1. This CDR3 spans 14 amino acids. CDR1 is GTSNPN, CDR2 SVGIG, per germline (reference sequence). The ends lost 3 bases at V and 2 bases at J; junction bases unmatched: 6. Here the CDR3 reads CAWSTGQVNTEAFF. The DNA read from the CDR3 is TGTGCCTGGAGCACTGGACAGGTCAACACTGAA.

This clone came up many times. Incomplete CDR3 DNA: TGCAGTGCAATAAAAGTGACAGGGGGCGTAGCAGAGACC. Translation gives CSAIKVTGGVAET. The whole CDR3 region reads CSAIKVTGGVAETQYF. This chain links TRBV20-1 with TRBJ2-5; 10 nucleotides match TRBD1. The read stops 3 residues short of the end of the CDR3; the missing end is completed from the germline J gene. The CDR3 extends over 16 amino acids. With 6 bases clipped from V and 4 bases from J, the junction kept 14 bases outside the gene matches. Germline values: CDR1 DFQATT, CDR2 SNEGSKA (reference sequence).

The table lists this clone with many counts. The read halts 3 residues ahead of the CDR3 end, with the missing end drawn from the germline J gene. The J gene is TRBJ2-1, the V gene TRBV6-4; D unresolved. This CDR3 has 16 residues. Trimming left V 8 bases short and J 3 bases short, with 20 bases between. Germline lookup yields CDR1 MRHNA and CDR2 SNTAGT. The covered CDR3 bases are TGTGCCAGCTTGAATACTGTCCGATTTGGCTACAATGAG. As protein: CASLNTVRFGYNE. The entire CDR3 protein is CASLNTVRFGYNEQFF.

This clone was detected many times. The observed sequence ends 3 residues before the CDR3 terminus, with the missing tail filled in from the germline J gene. This sequence joins TRBV15 and TRBJ2-7; 11 nucleotides align to TRBD2. The CDR3 contains 15 residues. J lost 6 bases, V lost 5 bases, and 9 bases had no gene match. Germline V CDR1 and CDR2: LNHNV, YYDKDF (reference sequence). This CDR3 is CATSAKLAGALEQYF. CDR3 bases read: TGTGCCACCAGCGCCAAACTAGCGGGGGCCCTCGAG.

This clone has a count of ten or more. Read sequence stops 3 residues before the CDR3 end, and the germline J gene provides the missing end. The genes are TRBV12-3 or TRBV12-4 and TRBJ1-5; D possibly corresponds to TRBD1 (5 bases). The CDR3 spans 13 residues. With 4 bases removed from V and 7 bases from J, the gap between germline ends came to 11 bases. The sequenced part of the CDR3 DNA is TGTGCCAGCAGTTCCTCAGGGAGCCAGCCC. Translating gives CASSSSGSQP. Given in full, the CDR3 is CASSSSGSQPQHF.

In this sample, this clone turned up many times. The read halts 3 residues ahead of the CDR3 end, with the missing end drawn from the germline J gene. The V call is TRBV5-1, the J call TRBJ2-1; D is unclear. V was pared by 1 base and J by 2 bases, with 13 bases between. This CDR3 spans 16 amino acids. Germline CDR1 reads SGHRS; CDR2 reads YFSETQ. CDR3 sequence: CASSLRSPGTYNEQFF. The covered CDR3 bases are TGCGCCAGCAGCTTGCGGTCCCCAGGAACCTACAATGAG.

The sequenced CDR3 bases are TGTGCCGGGTCGCGGGGACCCAAAAACATT. Amino acids: CAGSRGPKNI. The entire CDR3 protein is CAGSRGPKNIQYF. This sequence joins TRBV7-8 and TRBJ2-4, with D possibly TRBD2 on 6 matching bases. The CDR3 goes on 3 residues after the read ends, and that part is filled in from the germline J gene. Trimming took off 11 bases at V and 2 bases at J, with 13 bases between the two ends. Germline V gene sequence: CDR1 SGHVS, CDR2 FQNEAQ. CDR3 length: 13 amino acids.

This clone was found a few times. The covered CDR3 bases are TGTGCCAGCAGTGAAGAGGGCGGGGGGCCTTACGAG. It encodes CASSEEGGGPYE. The entire CDR3 protein reads CASSEEGGGPYEQYF. The rearrangement joins TRBV2 to TRBJ2-7, with TRBD2 matching 8 bases. The CDR3 extends 3 residues past the end of the read, so its final part is completed from the germline J gene. The V gene end was trimmed by 1 base and the J gene end by 4 bases; junction bases not matched to a gene: 6. The germline CDR1 and CDR2 sequences are SNHLY and FYNNEI. This CDR3 is built from 15 residues.

This clone occurred many times. The sequenced fragment ends 3 residues before the CDR3 boundary, so the rest is inferred from the germline J gene. V and J are TRBV29-1 and TRBJ2-3, with D perhaps matching TRBD1 (6 bases). Trimming removed 3 bases from V and 2 bases from J, with 12 bases in between. The CDR3 runs 14 residues. Looked up from germline, CDR1 is SQVTM and CDR2 is ANQGSEA. CDR3 sequence reads: CSVEGAPLTDTQYF. Partial CDR3 DNA: TGCAGCGTTGAGGGGGCCCCCCTCACAGATACG.

This clone has ten or more counts. The read terminates 3 residues ahead of where the CDR3 ends, so the germline J gene completes it. The chain uses TRBV5-1 and TRBJ1-3, with a possible D match to TRBD1 (6 bases). Germline-derived CDR1 and CDR2 are SGHRS and YFSETQ. Trimming removed 0 bases at V and 3 bases at J, with 16 bases between. The CDR3 runs 17 residues. The DNA read from the CDR3 is TGCGCCAGCAGCTTGGACCCTGGGGGGGCAGGTGGAAACACC. This codes for CASSLDPGGAGGNT. The entire CDR3 protein is CASSLDPGGAGGNTIYF.

This clone has at least ten counts. The sequenced CDR3 bases are TGTGCCAGCAGCTCAGAGATAGTGGACGCGGGTTCTGGGGCCAACGTC. This gives the protein CASSSEIVDAGSGANV. The CDR3, in full, reads CASSSEIVDAGSGANVLTF. This chain links TRBV13 with TRBJ2-6; tentative D call: TRBD2 (5 bases). The sequenced fragment ends 3 residues before the CDR3 boundary, so the rest is inferred from the germline J gene. This CDR3 comprises 19 residues. With 4 bases removed from V and 1 base from J, the gap between germline ends came to 20 bases. CDR1 is PRHDT, CDR2 FYEKMQ, per germline (reference sequence).

At least ten counts were recorded for this clone. Read sequence stops 3 residues before the CDR3 end, and the germline J gene provides the missing end. The rearrangement links TRBV19 to TRBJ2-3; tentative D call: TRBD1 (5 bases). The CDR3 loop spans 14 amino acids. The ends were cut back, 4 bases at V and 0 bases at J, with 8 bases in the middle. Per germline, CDR1 LNHDA and CDR2 SQIVND (reference sequence). The CDR3 is CASSKPGSTDTQYF. The sequenced CDR3 bases are TGTGCCAGTAGTAAGCCAGGGAGCACAGATACG.

This clone was detected many times. The read is 3 residues too short to cover the CDR3 end, so that end is filled in from the germline J gene. The rearrangement links TRBV6-2 or TRBV6-3 to TRBJ1-1, with TRBD1 matching over 7 bases. Germline V gives CDR1 MNHEY, CDR2 SVGEGT. J was trimmed by 5 bases and V by 6 bases; bases with no gene match: 6. The CDR3 totals 13 residues. This CDR3 is CASSNRGGTEAFF. CDR3 bases read: TGTGCCAGCAGCAACAGGGGTGGGACTGAA.

This clone was recorded many times. The CDR3 DNA, read in part, is TGTGCCAGTAGTATAGGAGGGGGCGGCATATACGAG. Encoded protein: CASSIGGGGIYE. The whole CDR3 protein is CASSIGGGGIYEQYF. The chain combines TRBV19 with TRBJ2-7; 7 bases are shared with TRBD1. The read is 3 residues too short to cover the CDR3 end, so that end is filled in from the germline J gene. The CDR3 consists of 15 residues. With V trimmed by 1 base and J by 4 bases, 7 bases remained unmatched. The V gene's germline CDR1 is LNHDA and CDR2 SQIVND (reference sequence).

This clone was counted ten times or more. The read gets to within 3 residues of the CDR3 end, and the germline J gene fills in the rest. This rearrangement joins TRBV20-1 to TRBJ2-7; TRBD2 aligns across 9 bases. This CDR3 contains 14 residues. Germline V CDR1 and CDR2: DFQATT, SNEGSKA (reference sequence). J was trimmed by 0 bases and V by 0 bases; bases with no gene match: 0. The CDR3 here is CSARELAGSYEQYF. The part of the CDR3 DNA that was read is TGCAGTGCTAGAGAACTAGCGGGCTCCTACGAG.

This clone was recorded many times. The CDR3 extends 3 residues past the end of the read, so its final part is completed from the germline J gene. Other DNA sequences of this sample code for an identical CDR3. This chain uses TRBV4-2 with TRBJ1-2; 10 positions match TRBD1. The germline V gene has CDR1 LGHNA and CDR2 YNFKEQ. The CDR3 totals 15 residues. With V trimmed by 4 bases and J by 3 bases, 5 bases remained unmatched. The chain's CDR3 is CASSPRGQGDYGYTF. The covered CDR3 bases are TGTGCCAGCAGCCCCCGAGGACAGGGGGACTATGGC.

This clone was observed at least ten times. The CDR3 region is CASSGNSYSSTDTQYF. CDR3 DNA (partial): TGTGCCAGCAGTGGAAACAGCTACTCTAGCACAGATACG. The chain employs TRBV9 and TRBJ2-3; no firm D call. The DNA ends 3 residues before the CDR3 does, and the rest of the CDR3 is filled in from the germline J gene. Trimming took 5 bases from V and 0 from J, leaving 16 bases between them. Looked up from germline, CDR1 is SGDLS and CDR2 is YYNGEE. The CDR3 is 16 amino acids.

This clone has a count of ten or more. Read coverage stops 3 residues before the CDR3 terminus; the germline J gene supplies the remainder. V usage is TRBV6-1 and J usage is TRBJ1-6; no reliable D call. The V gene's germline CDR1 is MNHNS and CDR2 SASEGT. The CDR3 spans 14 residues. V shed 4 bases and J shed 8 bases, with 12 bases lying between them. CDR3 sequence reads: CASSVQPQDSPLHF. The part of the CDR3 DNA that was read is TGTGCCAGCAGTGTACAGCCCCAGGATTCACCC.

This clone was seen many times. Read sequence stops 3 residues before the CDR3 end, and the germline J gene provides the missing end. The rearrangement links TRBV7-6 to TRBJ2-2; D gene unclear. V gave up 5 bases and J gave up 4 bases, with 14 bases separating them. From germline, CDR1 is SGHVS and CDR2 FNYEAQ. CDR3 size: 15 residues. The DNA read from the CDR3 is TGTGCCAGCAGCGCTAACCTCCCTCGCACCGGGGAG. It codes for CASSANLPRTGE. The entire CDR3 is CASSANLPRTGELFF.

This clone was found a few times. The read is 3 residues too short to cover the CDR3 end, so that end is filled in from the germline J gene. V is TRBV7-7 and J is TRBJ2-7, with TRBD1 matching over 8 bases. The CDR3 covers 15 residues. Trimming at V came to 5 bases and at J to 3 bases, leaving 9 bases not matched to a gene. The germline V gene has CDR1 SSHAT and CDR2 FNYEAQ (reference sequence). CDR3 loop: CASSARQGAGYEQYF. Partial CDR3 DNA: TGTGCCAGCAGCGCAAGGCAGGGGGCAGGCTACGAG. The entire variable domain, with the rest obtained from reference TRBV7-7 and TRBJ2-7, is as follows: GAGVSQSPRYKVTKRGQDVTLRCDPISSHATLYWYQQALGQGPEFLTYFNYEAQPDKSGLPSDRFSAERPEGSISTLTIQRTEQRDSAMYRCASSARQGAGYEQYFGPGTRLTVT.

This clone was observed many times. From the germline J gene comes the end of the CDR3, since the read stops 3 residues before it. The V gene is TRBV12-3 or TRBV12-4, the J gene TRBJ1-1; perhaps TRBD1 as D (5 bases). The CDR3 is 14 amino acids. V gave up 6 bases and J gave up 5 bases, with 16 bases separating them. CDR3 DNA (partial): TGTGCCAGCAGGGCAGGGACTCTTGGGACTGAA. This sequence encodes CASRAGTLGTE. The complete CDR3 reads CASRAGTLGTEAFF.

At least ten counts were recorded for this clone. With the read ending 3 residues before the CDR3 end, the germline J gene is used to fill in that end. The chain is built from TRBV2 and TRBJ1-1; TRBD1 agrees at 8 bases. The CDR3 spans 12 residues. Germline V lookup: CDR1 SNHLY, CDR2 FYNNEI. The CDR3: CASGTGGIKAFF. The sequenced part of the CDR3 DNA is TGTGCCAGCGGCACAGGGGGGATAAAA.

This clone was seen ten or more times. The CDR3 DNA, read in part, is TGCAGTGCTAGTAGCGGGGGGCCCTCCCAAGAGACC. This encodes CSASSGGPSQET. The whole CDR3 reads CSASSGGPSQETQYF. V and J are TRBV20-1 and TRBJ2-5; 10 positions match TRBD2. Coverage ceases 3 residues before the CDR3 finishes, and the germline J gene fills in the end. This CDR3 has 15 amino acids. The germline gives CDR1 DFQATT, CDR2 SNEGSKA (reference sequence). V trimming: 3 bases; J trimming: 1 base; junction bases outside the gene matches: 5.

At least ten counts were recorded for this clone. The read falls 3 residues short of the CDR3 end, and the missing part is taken from the germline J gene. V is TRBV20-1 and J is TRBJ2-7; perhaps TRBD1 as D (5 bases). The ends were cut back, 2 bases at V and 0 bases at J, with 11 bases in the middle. The CDR3 sequence is 14 residues long. Germline CDR1 is DFQATT and CDR2 is SNEGSKA (reference sequence). The CDR3 bases that were read are TGCAGTGCTAGATCGACAGTGAGCTCCTACGAG. It translates to CSARSTVSSYE. The whole CDR3 reads CSARSTVSSYEQYF.

This clone appeared many times. The read finishes 3 residues shy of the CDR3 end, and the germline J gene is used to complete it. The chain combines TRBV9 with TRBJ1-4; maybe TRBD1 (5 bases). Germline V gene data show CDR1 as SGDLS and CDR2 as YYNGEE. This CDR3 comprises 15 residues. Trimming removed 4 bases from V and 3 bases from J, with 13 bases in between. The sequenced CDR3 bases are TGTGCCAGCAGCTTGTCAGGGACTGCTAATGAAAAA. Translated, it gives CASSLSGTANEK. The complete CDR3 reads CASSLSGTANEKLFF.